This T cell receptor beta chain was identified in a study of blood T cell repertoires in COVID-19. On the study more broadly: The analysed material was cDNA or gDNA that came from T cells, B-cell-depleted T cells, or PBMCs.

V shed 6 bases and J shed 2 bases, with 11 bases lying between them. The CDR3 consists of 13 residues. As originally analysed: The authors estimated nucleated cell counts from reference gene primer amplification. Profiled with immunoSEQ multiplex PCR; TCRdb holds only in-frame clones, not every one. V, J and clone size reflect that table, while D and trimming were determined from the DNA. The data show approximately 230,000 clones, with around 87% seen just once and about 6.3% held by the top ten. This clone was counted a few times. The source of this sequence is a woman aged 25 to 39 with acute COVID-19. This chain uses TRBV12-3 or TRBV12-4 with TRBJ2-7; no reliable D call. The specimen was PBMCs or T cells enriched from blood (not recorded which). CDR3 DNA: TGTGCCAGCAGACTCGGGTCGGCCTACGAGCAGTACTTC. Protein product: CASRLGSAYEQYF.